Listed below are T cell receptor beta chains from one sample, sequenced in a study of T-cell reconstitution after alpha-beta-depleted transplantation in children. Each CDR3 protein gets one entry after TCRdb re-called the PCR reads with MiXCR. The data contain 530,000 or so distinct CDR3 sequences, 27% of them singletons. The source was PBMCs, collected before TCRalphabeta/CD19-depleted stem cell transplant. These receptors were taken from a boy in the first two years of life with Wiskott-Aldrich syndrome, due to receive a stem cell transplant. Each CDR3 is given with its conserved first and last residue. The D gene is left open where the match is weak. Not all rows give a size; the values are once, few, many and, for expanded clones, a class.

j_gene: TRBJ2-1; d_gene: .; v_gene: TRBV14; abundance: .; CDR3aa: CASSHLAFPDNEQFF; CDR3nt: TGTGCCAGCAGCCATCTGGCTTTCCCAGACAATGAGCAGTTCTTC
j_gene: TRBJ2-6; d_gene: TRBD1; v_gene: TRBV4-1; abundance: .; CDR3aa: CASSPSSTGSGANVLTF; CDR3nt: TGCGCCAGCAGCCCCAGCTCGACAGGGTCTGGGGCCAACGTCCTGACTTTC
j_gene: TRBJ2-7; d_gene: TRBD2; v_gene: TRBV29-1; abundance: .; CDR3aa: CSARGGGRSEQYF; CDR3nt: TGCAGCGCCCGCGGCGGCGGGAGGAGCGAGCAGTACTTC
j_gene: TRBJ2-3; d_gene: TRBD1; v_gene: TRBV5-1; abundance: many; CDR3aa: CASSSPGQGADTQYF; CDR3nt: TGCGCCAGCAGCAGCCCGGGACAGGGTGCAGATACGCAGTATTTT
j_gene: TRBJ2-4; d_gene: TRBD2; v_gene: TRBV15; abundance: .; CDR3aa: CATSRDPGTSGRAGFFGGKNIQYF; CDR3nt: TGTGCCACCAGCAGAGACCCCGGGACTAGCGGGAGGGCCGGGTTCTTTGGGGGCAAAAACATTCAGTACTTC
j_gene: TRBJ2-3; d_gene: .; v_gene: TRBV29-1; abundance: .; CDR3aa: CSVENSVTDTQYF; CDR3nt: TGCAGCGTTGAGAACAGCGTCACAGATACGCAGTATTTT
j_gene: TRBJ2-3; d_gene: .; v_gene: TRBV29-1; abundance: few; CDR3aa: CSVTVGDTQYF; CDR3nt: TGCAGCGTTACCGTGGGGGATACGCAGTATTTT
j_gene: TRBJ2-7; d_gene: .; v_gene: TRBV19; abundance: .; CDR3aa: CASSIMQGYSYEQYF; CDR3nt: TGTGCCAGTAGTATAATGCAGGGCTACTCCTACGAGCAGTACTTC
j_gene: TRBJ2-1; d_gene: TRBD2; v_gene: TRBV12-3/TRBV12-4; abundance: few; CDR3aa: CASSSRLAGHREQFF; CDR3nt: TGTGCCAGCAGTTCAAGACTAGCGGGGCATCGTGAGCAGTTCTTC
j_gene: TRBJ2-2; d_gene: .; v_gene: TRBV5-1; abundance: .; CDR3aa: CASSLHPSGTNTGELFF; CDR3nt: TGCGCCAGCAGCTTACACCCGTCCGGGACAAACACCGGGGAGCTGTTTTTT
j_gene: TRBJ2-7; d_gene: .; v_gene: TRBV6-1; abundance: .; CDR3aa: CASSPRDFRYEQYF; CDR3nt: TGTGCCAGCAGTCCCCGGGACTTTCGCTACGAGCAGTACTTC
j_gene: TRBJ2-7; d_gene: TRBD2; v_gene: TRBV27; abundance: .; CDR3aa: CASSLTAGGPSYEQYF; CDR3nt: TGTGCCAGCAGTTTAACAGCGGGAGGGCCCTCCTACGAGCAGTACTTC
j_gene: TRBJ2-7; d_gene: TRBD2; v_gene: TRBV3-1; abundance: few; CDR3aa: CASRTSGSHEQYF; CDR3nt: TGTGCCAGCAGGACTAGCGGGAGTCACGAGCAGTACTTC
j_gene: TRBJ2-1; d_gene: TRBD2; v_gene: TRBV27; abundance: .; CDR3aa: CASSFRLAGASSYNEQFF; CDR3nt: TGTGCCAGCAGTTTCCGGCTAGCGGGGGCCAGCTCCTACAATGAGCAGTTCTTC
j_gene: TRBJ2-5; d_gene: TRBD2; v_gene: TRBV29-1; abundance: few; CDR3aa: CSVDGRTRTSGSKETQYF; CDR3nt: TGCAGCGTTGATGGAAGGACCCGGACTAGCGGGAGTAAAGAGACCCAGTACTTC
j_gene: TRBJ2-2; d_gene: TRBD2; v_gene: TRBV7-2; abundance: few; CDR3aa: CASSLGGFNTGELFF; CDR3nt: TGTGCCAGCAGCTTGGGGGGGTTCAACACCGGGGAGCTGTTTTTT
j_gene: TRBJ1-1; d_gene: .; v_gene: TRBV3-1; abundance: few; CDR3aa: CASSQPRRNTEAFF; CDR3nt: TGTGCCAGCAGCCAACCCCGGAGGAACACTGAAGCTTTCTTT
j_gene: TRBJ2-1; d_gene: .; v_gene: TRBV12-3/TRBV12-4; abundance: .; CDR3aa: CASSFGGGGVVDNEQFF; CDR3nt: TGTGCCAGCAGTTTTGGAGGTGGGGGAGTGGTTGACAATGAGCAGTTCTTC
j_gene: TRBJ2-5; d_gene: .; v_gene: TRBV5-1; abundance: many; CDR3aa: CASSLAQQETQYF; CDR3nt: TGCGCCAGCAGCTTGGCCCAACAAGAGACCCAGTACTTC
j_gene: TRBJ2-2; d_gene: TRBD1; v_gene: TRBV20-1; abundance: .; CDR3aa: CSARGHRGFTGELFF; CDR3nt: TGCAGTGCTAGAGGACACAGGGGATTCACCGGGGAGCTGTTTTTT
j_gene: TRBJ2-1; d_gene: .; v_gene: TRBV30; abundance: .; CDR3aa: CAWSPSYNEQFF; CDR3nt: TGTGCCTGGTCGCCCTCCTACAATGAGCAGTTCTTC
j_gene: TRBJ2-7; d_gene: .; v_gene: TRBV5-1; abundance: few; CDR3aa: CASSGDRAHEQYF; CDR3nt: TGCGCCAGCAGCGGAGACCGGGCCCACGAGCAGTACTTC
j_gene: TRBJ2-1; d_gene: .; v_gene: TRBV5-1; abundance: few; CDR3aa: CASRPLDSYNEQFF; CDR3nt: TGCGCCAGCAGGCCCCTAGACTCCTACAATGAGCAGTTCTTC
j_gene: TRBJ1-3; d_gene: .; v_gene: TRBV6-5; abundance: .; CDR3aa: CASSYSVSGNTIYF; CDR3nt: TGTGCCAGCAGTTACAGTGTCTCTGGAAACACCATATATTTT
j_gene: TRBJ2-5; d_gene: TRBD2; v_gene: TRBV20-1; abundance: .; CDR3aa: CSAGPLRLAGDQETQYF; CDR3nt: TGCAGTGCTGGCCCCCTAAGACTAGCGGGAGACCAAGAGACCCAGTACTTC
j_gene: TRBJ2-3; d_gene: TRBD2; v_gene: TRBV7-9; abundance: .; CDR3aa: CASSRQAGATDTQYF; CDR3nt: TGTGCCAGCAGTCGACAAGCGGGGGCTACAGATACGCAGTATTTT
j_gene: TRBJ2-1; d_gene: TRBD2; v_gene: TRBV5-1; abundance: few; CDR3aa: CASTHMGLAADNEQFF; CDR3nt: TGCGCCAGCACCCATATGGGACTAGCGGCAGACAATGAGCAGTTCTTC
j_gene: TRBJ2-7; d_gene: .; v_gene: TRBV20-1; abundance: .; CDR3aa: CSANRATPYEQYF; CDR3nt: TGCAGTGCTAACAGGGCTACCCCCTACGAGCAGTACTTC
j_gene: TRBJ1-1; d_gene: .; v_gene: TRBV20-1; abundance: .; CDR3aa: CSASQGFDTEAFF; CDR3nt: TGCAGTGCTTCCCAGGGATTCGACACTGAAGCTTTCTTT
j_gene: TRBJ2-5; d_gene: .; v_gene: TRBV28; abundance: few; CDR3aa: CASSASFRTQYF; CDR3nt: TGTGCCAGCAGCGCCAGTTTTCGGACCCAGTACTTC
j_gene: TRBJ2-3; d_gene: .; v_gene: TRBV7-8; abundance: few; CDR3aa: CASSTRTGRADTQYF; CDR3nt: TGTGCCAGCAGCACCCGGACAGGGAGGGCAGATACGCAGTATTTT
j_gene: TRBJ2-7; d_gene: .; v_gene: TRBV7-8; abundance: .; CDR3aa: CASSLVDGFRYEQYF; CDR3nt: TGTGCCAGCAGCTTAGTCGATGGCTTTCGTTACGAGCAGTACTTC
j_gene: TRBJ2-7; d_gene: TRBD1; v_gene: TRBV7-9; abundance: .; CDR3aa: CASSRPQQGPEDEQYF; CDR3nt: TGTGCCAGCAGCCGGCCGCAACAGGGGCCTGAGGACGAGCAGTACTTC
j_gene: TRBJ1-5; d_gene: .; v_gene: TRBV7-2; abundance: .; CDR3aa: CASSPSQDRGQPQHF; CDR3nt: TGTGCCAGCAGCCCAAGCCAGGACAGAGGGCAGCCCCAGCATTTT
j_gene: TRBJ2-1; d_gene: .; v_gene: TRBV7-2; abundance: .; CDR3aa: CASSLRGRDHNEQFF; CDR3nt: TGTGCCAGCAGCTTACGTGGCAGGGACCACAATGAGCAGTTCTTC
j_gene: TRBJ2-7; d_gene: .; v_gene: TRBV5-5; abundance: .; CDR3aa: CASSFVPYEQYF; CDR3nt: TGTGCCAGCAGCTTTGTTCCCTACGAGCAGTACTTC
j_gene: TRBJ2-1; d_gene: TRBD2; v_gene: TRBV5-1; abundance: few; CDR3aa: CASSPAGHNEQFF; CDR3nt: TGCGCCAGCAGCCCAGCGGGGCACAATGAGCAGTTCTTC
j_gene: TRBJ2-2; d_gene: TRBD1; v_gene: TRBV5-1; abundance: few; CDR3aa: CASSSSGTGYTGELFF; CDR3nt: TGCGCCAGCTCATCCTCCGGGACAGGGTACACCGGGGAGCTGTTTTTT
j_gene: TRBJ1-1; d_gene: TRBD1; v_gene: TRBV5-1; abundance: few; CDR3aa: CASTASNRGTNTEAFF; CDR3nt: TGCGCCAGCACCGCCTCCAACAGGGGAACGAACACTGAAGCTTTCTTT
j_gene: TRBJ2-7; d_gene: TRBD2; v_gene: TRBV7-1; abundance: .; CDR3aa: CASSEGLVAYEQYF; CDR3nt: TGTGCCAGCAGCGAGGGACTAGTGGCTTACGAGCAGTACTTC
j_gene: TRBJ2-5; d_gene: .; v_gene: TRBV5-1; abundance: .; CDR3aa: CASSSLAGSLQETQYF; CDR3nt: TGCGCCAGCAGCTCGCTGGCCGGGAGCCTCCAAGAGACCCAGTACTTC
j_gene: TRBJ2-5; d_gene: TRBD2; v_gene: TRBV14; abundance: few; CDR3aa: CASSRTSLSVETQYF; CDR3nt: TGTGCCAGCAGCCGGACTAGCCTTTCCGTGGAGACCCAGTACTTC
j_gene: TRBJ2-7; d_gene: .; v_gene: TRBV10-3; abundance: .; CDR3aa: CAIRGVQPYEQYF; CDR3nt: TGTGCCATCAGGGGGGTACAGCCCTACGAGCAGTACTTC
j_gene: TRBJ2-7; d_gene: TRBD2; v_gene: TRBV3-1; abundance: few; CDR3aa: CASSQRLAVRDEQYF; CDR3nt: TGTGCCAGCAGCCAAAGACTAGCGGTAAGGGACGAGCAGTACTTC
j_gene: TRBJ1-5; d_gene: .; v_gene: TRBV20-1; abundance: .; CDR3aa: CSARKELDGLGSQPQHF; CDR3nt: TGCAGTGCTAGGAAAGAGCTGGACGGCTTGGGGAGTCAGCCCCAGCATTTT
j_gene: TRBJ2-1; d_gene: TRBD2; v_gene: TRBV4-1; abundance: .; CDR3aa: CASSPSGRASGNEQFF; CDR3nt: TGCGCCAGCAGCCCTAGCGGGAGGGCCTCGGGTAATGAGCAGTTCTTC